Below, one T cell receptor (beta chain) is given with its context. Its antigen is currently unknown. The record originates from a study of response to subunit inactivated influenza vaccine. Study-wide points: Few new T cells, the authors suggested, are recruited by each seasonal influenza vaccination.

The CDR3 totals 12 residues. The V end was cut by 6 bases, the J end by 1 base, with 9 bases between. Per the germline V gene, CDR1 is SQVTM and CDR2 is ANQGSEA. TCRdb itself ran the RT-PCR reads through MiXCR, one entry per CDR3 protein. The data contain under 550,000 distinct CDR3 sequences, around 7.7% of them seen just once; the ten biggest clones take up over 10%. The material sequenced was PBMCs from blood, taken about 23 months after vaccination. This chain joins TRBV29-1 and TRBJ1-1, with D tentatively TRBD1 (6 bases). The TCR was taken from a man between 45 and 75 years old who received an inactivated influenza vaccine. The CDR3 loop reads CSVNRANTEAFF. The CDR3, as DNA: TGCAGCGTCAACAGGGCGAACACTGAAGCTTTCTTT.